The rows below give T cell receptor beta chains drawn from one sample of a study of glioma-infiltrating T cells after dendritic cell vaccination. The data were produced by immunoSEQ multiplex PCR, yet TCRdb's version contains in-frame clones alone and is incomplete. In the table there are about 67,000 clones, 81% of which are singletons. This sample comprised blood, obtained before dendritic cell vaccination. Every receptor here comes from a human donor with glioblastoma. Both conserved end residues are part of each CDR3. A D gene is named only where the DNA matches it firmly. Only part of the rows carry a size: once, few, many, or a class if the clone is expanded.

abundance,v_gene,len,j_gene,d_gene,CDR3aa,CDR3nt
-,TRBV2,13,TRBJ1-2,-,CASRRTENYGYTF,TGTGCCAGCAGAAGGACAGAAAACTATGGCTACACCTTC
-,TRBV6-5,14,TRBJ1-2,TRBD1,CASKQTGGNYGYTF,TGTGCCAGCAAACAAACAGGGGGCAACTATGGCTACACCTTC
-,TRBV5-6,13,TRBJ1-6,TRBD1,CASSTGQNSPLHF,TGTGCCAGCAGTACGGGACAGAATTCACCCCTCCACTTT
-,TRBV13,15,TRBJ1-1,-,CASSLSGAGNTEAFF,TGTGCCAGCAGCTTATCTGGGGCCGGGAACACTGAAGCTTTCTTT
-,TRBV5-1,17,TRBJ2-1,TRBD2,CASSFGISAGVLNEQFF,TGCGCCAGCAGCTTCGGGATCTCAGCGGGGGTTCTGAATGAGCAGTTCTTC
-,TRBV5-1,14,TRBJ1-4,TRBD1,CASSLGQGKEKLFF,TGCGCCAGCAGCTTGGGACAGGGAAAGGAAAAACTGTTTTTT
-,TRBV30,15,TRBJ2-7,-,CAWSKQGSWGYEQYF,TGTGCCTGGAGTAAGCAGGGATCGTGGGGCTACGAGCAGTACTTC
-,TRBV19,15,TRBJ2-3,-,CASSSPRGATDTQYF,TGTGCCAGTAGTTCGCCCCGTGGGGCCACAGATACGCAGTATTTT
-,TRBV11-1,14,TRBJ2-1,TRBD1,CASSLDRGLGEQFF,TGTGCCAGCAGCTTGGACAGGGGGCTGGGTGAGCAGTTCTTC
-,TRBV7-2,14,TRBJ2-7,TRBD1,CASSRPGQTYEQYF,TGTGCCAGCAGCCGGCCGGGACAGACCTACGAGCAGTACTTC
-,TRBV7-3,15,TRBJ2-5,-,CASSLGGHLQETQYF,TGTGCCAGCAGCTTAGGGGGACACCTCCAAGAGACCCAGTACTTC
-,TRBV27,13,TRBJ1-4,-,CASSPTSGLELFF,TGTGCCAGCAGTCCAACCTCTGGCTTGGAACTGTTTTTT
-,TRBV5-6,13,TRBJ1-2,-,CASSSTRTVGYTF,TGTGCCAGCAGCTCTACAAGGACAGTAGGCTACACCTTC
-,TRBV5-6,15,TRBJ1-3,-,CASSLRDYSGNTIYF,TGTGCCAGCAGCCTCCGGGACTACTCTGGAAACACCATATATTTT
-,TRBV5-5,17,TRBJ1-6,TRBD1,CASRDTRQGSYNSPLHF,TGTGCCAGCAGAGACACCCGACAGGGCTCCTATAATTCACCCCTCCACTTT
-,TRBV13,16,TRBJ2-2,TRBD1,CASSSQTGQGSGELFF,TGTGCCAGCAGCTCCCAGACAGGGCAGGGATCCGGGGAGCTGTTTTTT
-,TRBV6-5,15,TRBJ2-7,TRBD2,CASSYSIGGAYEQYF,TGTGCCAGCAGTTACTCGATTGGGGGGGCCTACGAGCAGTACTTC
-,TRBV7-3,15,TRBJ1-3,-,CASSLDSTPGNTIYF,TGTGCCAGCAGCTTGGACAGTACTCCTGGAAACACCATATATTTT
few,TRBV5-6,14,TRBJ1-6,-,CASSLAEFGSPLHF,TGTGCCAGCAGCTTGGCCGAATTCGGTTCACCCCTCCACTTT
many,TRBV6-5,10,TRBJ1-1,-,CASSDSEAFF,TGTGCCAGCAGCGACAGTGAAGCTTTCTTT
-,TRBV30,13,TRBJ2-5,-,CASTTPGVETQYF,TGTGCCTCCACGACCCCAGGGGTAGAGACCCAGTACTTC
-,TRBV2,13,TRBJ1-1,-,CASSVGEGTEAFF,TGTGCCAGCAGTGTCGGGGAGGGCACTGAAGCTTTCTTT
-,TRBV6-5,13,TRBJ2-2,-,CASMAQDAGELFF,TGTGCCAGCATGGCCCAGGATGCCGGGGAGCTGTTTTTT
-,TRBV29-1,12,TRBJ1-1,-,CSVDLPGTEAFF,TGCAGCGTTGACCTTCCCGGCACTGAAGCTTTCTTT
-,TRBV6-5,15,TRBJ2-2,-,CASSAGTSTTGELFF,TGTGCCAGCAGCGCCGGGACTTCTACCACCGGGGAGCTGTTTTTT
-,TRBV27,17,TRBJ2-2,-,CASSLQTVPINTGELFF,TGTGCCAGCAGTCTGCAAACAGTGCCGATAAACACCGGGGAGCTGTTTTTT
-,TRBV30,13,TRBJ1-5,TRBD1,CAWSGQGNQPQHF,TGTGCCTGGAGCGGACAGGGCAATCAGCCCCAGCATTTT
-,TRBV7-9,15,TRBJ2-1,TRBD2,CASSRGGAVRNEQFF,TGTGCCAGCAGCCGGGGGGGAGCCGTTCGCAATGAGCAGTTCTTC
-,TRBV30,16,TRBJ2-3,-,CAWSAPQGLHTDTQYF,TGTGCCTGGAGTGCCCCGCAGGGCTTACACACAGATACGCAGTATTTT
-,TRBV18,15,TRBJ2-2,TRBD2,CASGGTSAGTGELFF,TGTGCCAGCGGTGGGACTAGCGCAGGCACCGGGGAGCTGTTTTTT
-,TRBV7-9,16,TRBJ1-1,-,CASSLGGKGVGTEAFF,TGTGCCAGCAGCTTAGGTGGAAAGGGGGTGGGCACTGAAGCTTTCTTT
-,TRBV5-1,15,TRBJ2-1,-,CASSLARQYGDEQFF,TGCGCCAGCAGCTTGGCCAGGCAGTACGGGGATGAGCAGTTCTTC
-,TRBV7-2,15,TRBJ2-5,TRBD1,CASSFETGARETQYF,TGTGCCAGCAGCTTTGAAACAGGGGCGAGGGAGACCCAGTACTTC
few,TRBV5-6,13,TRBJ2-7,TRBD1,CASSRDRIYEQYF,TGTGCCAGCAGCCGGGACAGGATCTACGAGCAGTACTTC
-,TRBV7-9,14,TRBJ1-2,-,CASSPLASSGGYTF,TGTGCCAGCAGCCCCCTCGCCAGTTCAGGTGGCTACACCTTC
-,TRBV30,14,TRBJ1-5,TRBD1,CAWSPGRGNQPQHF,TGTGCCTGGAGTCCCGGCAGGGGGAATCAGCCCCAGCATTTT
-,TRBV10-1,13,TRBJ2-7,TRBD1,CASSGQGDYEQYF,TGCGCCAGCAGCGGACAGGGGGACTACGAGCAGTACTTC
few,TRBV6-6,14,TRBJ2-7,-,CASRATGNTYEQYF,TGTGCCAGCAGAGCAACCGGGAACACCTACGAGCAGTACTTC
-,TRBV4-2,17,TRBJ2-3,TRBD2,CASSPRTSGGAGDTQYF,TGTGCCAGCAGCCCGCGGACTAGCGGGGGGGCTGGAGATACGCAGTATTTT
-,TRBV6-5,15,TRBJ1-2,TRBD1,CASSSTGTGVYGYTF,TGTGCCAGCAGTTCCACCGGGACAGGCGTCTATGGCTACACCTTC
-,TRBV11-2,12,TRBJ2-7,TRBD2,CASGGGFYEQYF,TGTGCCAGTGGCGGGGGGTTCTACGAGCAGTACTTC
-,TRBV4-3,16,TRBJ2-1,-,CASSQDQGPSYNEQFF,TGCGCCAGCAGCCAAGATCAGGGCCCTTCCTACAATGAGCAGTTCTTC
-,TRBV2,14,TRBJ2-7,-,CASRRNSAGWEQYF,TGTGCCAGCAGACGGAACTCGGCGGGGTGGGAGCAGTACTTC
-,TRBV15,14,TRBJ2-3,TRBD1,CATSKDRSTDTQYF,TGTGCCACCAGCAAGGACAGGAGCACAGATACGCAGTATTTT
-,TRBV5-1,14,TRBJ2-3,-,CASSLGGFPDTQYF,TGCGCCAGCAGCTTGGGAGGATTTCCAGATACGCAGTATTTT
-,TRBV10-3,14,TRBJ1-1,-,CAISELEENTEAFF,TGTGCCATCAGTGAGTTGGAGGAGAACACTGAAGCTTTCTTT
-,TRBV7-9,15,TRBJ2-5,-,CASIKLGEGDETQYF,TGTGCCAGCATCAAATTGGGAGAGGGGGATGAGACCCAGTACTTC
-,TRBV5-1,14,TRBJ2-7,TRBD2,CASRTGTTSYEQYF,TGCGCCAGCAGGACCGGGACTACTTCCTACGAGCAGTACTTC
-,TRBV11-2,15,TRBJ2-7,-,CASSLPGALAYEQYF,TGTGCCAGCAGCTTACCAGGGGCCCTCGCCTACGAGCAGTACTTC
-,TRBV5-4,15,TRBJ1-1,TRBD1,CASSETTGVRSEAFF,TGTGCCAGCAGCGAAACTACAGGGGTCCGGTCTGAAGCTTTCTTT
once,TRBV30,14,TRBJ1-2,-,CAWSGQILNYGYTF,TGTGCCTGGAGTGGACAGATTCTTAACTATGGCTACACCTTC
-,TRBV2,15,TRBJ1-2,-,CASSESTAPRGGYTF,TGTGCCAGCAGTGAATCGACCGCCCCCCGCGGCGGCTACACCTTC
-,TRBV6-4,14,TRBJ1-2,-,CATPRRREPYGYTF,TGTGCCACCCCGCGTCGGAGGGAACCCTATGGCTACACCTTC
-,TRBV11-2,16,TRBJ1-2,TRBD1,CASSLAGTGATYGYTF,TGTGCCAGCAGCTTAGCCGGGACAGGGGCGACCTATGGCTACACCTTC
once,TRBV29-1,12,TRBJ2-1,-,CSAGFADNEQFF,TGCAGCGCGGGGTTCGCCGACAATGAGCAGTTCTTC
-,TRBV6-5,14,TRBJ1-2,-,CASSYSTGREAYTF,TGTGCCAGCAGTTACTCTACAGGGAGGGAGGCCTACACCTTC
-,TRBV11-1,14,TRBJ1-1,-,CASSLFSDSLEAFF,TGTGCCAGCAGCTTATTTTCGGACAGTCTAGAAGCTTTCTTT
once,TRBV11-2,15,TRBJ2-1,-,CASSSGRGSANEQFF,TGTGCCAGCAGCTCCGGGCGGGGAAGCGCGAATGAGCAGTTCTTC
-,TRBV6-6,14,TRBJ1-4,-,CASSSSWPSEKLFF,TGTGCCAGCAGTTCCTCGTGGCCGTCTGAAAAACTGTTTTTT